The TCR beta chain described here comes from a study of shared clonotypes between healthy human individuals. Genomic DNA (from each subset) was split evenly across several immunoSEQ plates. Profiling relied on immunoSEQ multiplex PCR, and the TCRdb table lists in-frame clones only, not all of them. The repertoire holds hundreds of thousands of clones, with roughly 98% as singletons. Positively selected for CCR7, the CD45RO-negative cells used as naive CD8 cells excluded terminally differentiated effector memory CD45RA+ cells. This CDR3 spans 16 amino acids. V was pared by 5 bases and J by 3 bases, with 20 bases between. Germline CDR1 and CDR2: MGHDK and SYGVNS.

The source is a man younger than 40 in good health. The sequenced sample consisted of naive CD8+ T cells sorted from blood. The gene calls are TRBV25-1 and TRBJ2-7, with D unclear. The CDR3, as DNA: TGTGCCAGCAGTCCTTCTCCCCACCCGGACCTCTACGAGCAGTACTTC. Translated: CASSPSPHPDLYEQYF.